What follows are 29 T cell receptor beta chains derived from one specimen sequenced in a study of tumor-infiltrating lymphocytes in glioblastoma multiforme. TCRB libraries came from RNA via three nested multiplex PCR rounds. A single record per CDR3 protein comes from TCRdb applying MiXCR to the multiplex PCR reads. The sample has approximately 9,300 distinct CDR3 sequences; about 70% are singletons. The sequencing sample was made of brain tumor tissue. Source of these receptors: a male donor with glioblastoma.

With regard to this clonotype: This likely comes from a read error, as the CDR3 has no conserved phenylalanine or tryptophan at its end. No DNA is shown, since the ends of the CDR3 on it are uncertain; the CDR3 is the one TCRdb lists. CDR3: CASSYDMGLALEHFL. The gene calls are TRBV6-2 or TRBV6-3 and TRBJ2-1; the tabulated D call, TRBD2, remains unverified against the DNA. The CDR3 spans 15 amino acids, including both terminal residues. CDR1 is MNHEY and CDR2 is SVGEGT in the germline V gene.

In regard to this clonotype: One end of the junction is discordant with germline, which a read error may explain. DNA of the CDR3: TGTGCCATCAGCCAAGCGAAAGGGGGCGCAAGCGATGAGCAATCCTTC. The encoded protein is CAISQAKGGASDEQSF. This chain links TRBV4-2 with TRBJ2-1; 7 bases agree with TRBD1. In germline, CDR1 is LGHNA, CDR2 YNFKEQ. The CDR3 contains 16 residues.

The V gene is TRBV29-1, the J gene TRBJ1-2, with D hard to call. V was clipped by 1 base and J by 2 bases, with 5 bases between them. This CDR3 is built from 12 residues. Germline CDR1 SQVTM, CDR2 ANQGSEA. CDR3 residues: CSVEGNNYGYTF. The CDR3 bases are TGCAGCGTTGAAGGGAACAACTATGGCTACACCTTC.

V and J are TRBV6-5 and TRBJ1-5; the D gene is possibly TRBD1 (6 bases). The CDR3 consists of 14 residues. Germline CDR1 and CDR2: MNHEY and SVGAGI. V lost 5 bases, J lost 2 bases, and 10 bases lay in between. The CDR3 here is CASSQGWGNQPQHF. CDR3 DNA sequence: TGTGCCAGCAGTCAGGGGTGGGGCAATCAGCCCCAGCATTTT.

Sample share makes this clonotype large. The CDR3 spells CSAPQGAGNTIYF. The CDR3 DNA follows: TGCAGTGCTCCACAGGGGGCTGGAAACACCATATATTTT. This rearrangement joins TRBV20-1 to TRBJ1-3; 8 nucleotides match TRBD1. The CDR3 covers 13 residues. V shed 5 bases and J 2 bases; nucleotides not matched to a gene: 2. Germline V gene data show CDR1 as DFQATT and CDR2 as SNEGSKA (reference sequence).

As concerns this clonotype: A clone one base away is much larger, so this may be a read error. V and J are TRBV2 and TRBJ1-5; unclear D gene. The CDR3 loop spans 16 amino acids. The germline V gene has CDR1 SNHLY and CDR2 FYNNEI. The CDR3 coding sequence is TGTGCCAGCTGTGAAAGGAACCGGCGTATTAATCAGCCCCAGCATTTT. Protein sequence: CASCERNRRINQPQHF.

This clonotype appeared many times. The CDR3 bases are TGTGCCAGCAGCCCTGCGGGACATCTAGCCAAAAACATTCAGTACTTC. This codes for CASSPAGHLAKNIQYF. The chain recombines TRBV14 with TRBJ2-4, with D perhaps assigned TRBD1 or TRBD2 (6 bases each). Germline CDR1 is SGHDN and CDR2 is FVKESK. V was shortened by 4 bases and J by 0 bases, with 13 bases between the two germline ends. This CDR3 contains 16 residues.

This clonotype was observed once. V usage is TRBV29-1 and J usage is TRBJ2-7; D is unresolved. The CDR3 extends over 13 amino acids. Germline-derived CDR1 and CDR2 are SQVTM and ANQGSEA. The CDR3 DNA follows: TGCCGCGTCCAAACGAGCGACTCCTACGAGCAGTACGTC. Translation gives CRVQTSDSYEQYV.

Points on this clonotype: A much more abundant neighbour one base away suggests this may be a read error. This chain joins TRBV19 and TRBJ2-7; D is uncertain. Germline V gene data show CDR1 as LNHDA and CDR2 as SQIVND (reference sequence). The CDR3 has 13 residues. The CDR3 DNA reads as TGTGCCAGTAGTACCCGTTCCTCCTGCGAGCAGTACTTC. Translating it yields CASSTRSSCEQYF.

As to this clonotype: The junction differs from germline at one of its ends, possibly a read error. J is TRBJ1-2 and V is TRBV12-3 or TRBV12-4; D is uncertain. The CDR3 covers 12 residues. The CDR3 is CASGSANYGYTF. The DNA of the CDR3 is TGTGCCAGCGGCTCAGCTAACTATGGATACACCTTC.

The chain carries TRBV11-3 and TRBJ2-7, with 9 nucleotides matching TRBD2. V lost 3 bases and J lost 3; bases outside the gene matches: 0. CDR1 and CDR2 (germline): SGHNT, YENEEA. The CDR3 has 13 amino acids. CDR3 sequence reads: CASSFSGSYEQYF. The CDR3 DNA reads TGTGCCAGCAGCTTTAGCGGGAGCTACGAGCAGTACTTC.

This clonotype was recorded only once. The chain uses TRBV20-1 and TRBJ2-7; D uncertain. CDR1 is DFQATT, CDR2 SNEGSKA, per germline (reference sequence). V was trimmed by 3 bases and J by 3 bases, leaving 12 bases between them. The CDR3 sequence is 13 residues long. CDR3 DNA sequence: TGCAGTGCTAGTCAACATGGCATCTACGAGCAGTACTTC. Translating it yields CSASQHGIYEQYF.

This clonotype came up once. The chain joins TRBV12-3 or TRBV12-4 to TRBJ2-7; unclear D gene. The V gene lost 6 bases and the J gene lost 2 bases, with 8 bases spanning the gap. This CDR3 has 12 residues. The CDR3: CASRLNAYEQYF. CDR3 DNA: TGTGCCAGCAGGTTAAATGCCTACGAGCAGTACTTC.

This clonotype was observed a few times. The genes are TRBV29-1 and TRBJ2-1; TRBD2 aligns across 9 bases. Unmatched junction bases numbered 10, after V lost 7 bases and J lost 6 bases. The CDR3 sequence is 14 residues long. Germline V gene sequence: CDR1 SQVTM, CDR2 ANQGSEA. This CDR3 reads CSAGGRGGGNEQFF. The CDR3 coding sequence is TGCAGCGCTGGGGGGCGGGGGGGGGGCAATGAGCAGTTCTTC.

The chain is built from TRBV11-2 and TRBJ2-1; 7 nucleotides agree with TRBD1. The length of the CDR3 is 17 residues. Germline assignment: CDR1 SGHAT and CDR2 FQNNGV. The CDR3 loop reads CAISLAVRGPSRNEQFF. For the CDR3, the DNA is TGTGCTATCAGCTTAGCAGTAAGGGGGCCCTCGCGCAATGAGCAGTTCTTC.

This clonotype turned up a few times. A much larger clone lies one base from this, so it may be a read error. The J gene is TRBJ2-7, the V gene TRBV28; D is possibly TRBD2 (5 bases). CDR1 and CDR2 (germline): MDHEN, SYDVKM. This CDR3 has 13 residues. As DNA, the CDR3 is TGTGCCAGCAGTTACTCGGACTCCTACAAGCAGTACTTC. It translates to CASSYSDSYKQYF.

The chain couples TRBV29-1 to TRBJ2-2, with TRBD1 as a possible D gene (6 bases). Germline CDR1 and CDR2: SQVTM and ANQGSEA. This CDR3 contains 14 residues. V gave up 5 bases and J gave up 5 bases, with 15 bases separating them. CDR3 coding DNA: TGCAGCGTTTCACTCGCCAGGGGTACCGGGGAGCTGTTTTTT. Translated, it gives CSVSLARGTGELFF.

V and J are TRBV20-1 and TRBJ1-5, with a tentative D call TRBD1 (6 bases). Trimming removed 0 bases from V and 8 bases from J, with 14 bases in between. Germline values: CDR1 DFQATT, CDR2 SNEGSKA (reference sequence). The CDR3 has 14 amino acids. CDR3 amino acids: CSARDGEQGEPQHF. CDR3 coding DNA: TGCAGTGCTAGAGATGGGGAACAGGGTGAGCCCCAGCATTTT.

This clonotype was recorded many times. One end of the junction varies from germline; a read error may be responsible. The chain couples TRBV4-1 to TRBJ1-5; D remains ambiguous. Germline V gene sequence: CDR1 MGHRA, CDR2 YSYEKL. This CDR3 contains 13 residues. For the CDR3, the DNA is TGCGCCAGCAGCCAAGAGCGAGATCGGCCCCGGCATTTT. It specifies CASSQERDRPRHF.

In its sample, this clonotype was seen many times. The V and J genes are TRBV29-1 and TRBJ1-1, with 8 bases identical to TRBD1. CDR1 is SQVTM, CDR2 ANQGSEA, per germline. The CDR3 is made up of 13 amino acids. V lost 7 bases, J lost 0 bases, and 4 bases stayed unmatched. The CDR3 DNA follows: TGCAGCGAACGACAGGGGCTGAACACTGAAGCTTTCTTT. This codes for CSERQGLNTEAFF.

This clonotype was found a few times. The CDR3 does not end in the conserved phenylalanine or tryptophan, so this is likely a read error. CDR3 loop: CSARVGQSNQPQHS. CDR3 DNA: TGCAGCGCTAGAGTCGGACAGAGCAATCAGCCCCAGCATTCT. The chain carries TRBV20-1 and TRBJ1-5, with D maybe TRBD1 (6 bases). The CDR3 covers 14 residues. The germline CDR1 and CDR2 sequences are DFQATT and SNEGSKA (reference sequence).

This clonotype has a handful of counts. This rearrangement joins TRBV29-1 to TRBJ2-7; TRBD1 might be the D (5 bases). V shed 1 base and J shed 2 bases, with 15 bases lying between them. Germline CDR1 and CDR2: SQVTM and ANQGSEA. This CDR3 contains 15 residues. The CDR3 sequence is CSVEGLPGKTYEQYF. CDR3 in DNA: TGCAGCGTTGAAGGTTTGCCAGGGAAGACCTACGAGCAGTACTTC.

V and J are TRBV21-1 and TRBJ2-3; TRBD1 was called by the table and not checked on the DNA. TRBV21-1 is a known pseudogene. The CDR3 is 19 amino acids. CDR3 loop: CAGSHTGTSRFQSTDTQYF. The CDR3 bases are TGTGCCGGCAGCCATACCGGGACATCTCGTTTCCAAAGCACAGATACGCAGTATTTT.

To note about this clonotype: Germline and junction disagree at one end, which may indicate a read error. Here the CDR3 reads CASSLRMDTQYF. DNA for the CDR3: TGCGCCAGCAGTCTCAGGATGGATACCCAGTACTTC. The V call is TRBV12-3 or TRBV12-4, the J call TRBJ2-5; the D is unclear. The CDR3 length is 12 residues.

Concerning this clonotype: Compared with germline, one end of the junction differs, possibly owing to a read error. The V call is TRBV28, the J call TRBJ1-1; TRBD1 matches 12 bases. CDR1 MDHEN and CDR2 SYDVKM come from the germline V gene. This CDR3 spans 16 amino acids. The CDR3 bases are TGTGCCATCAGTTCAGCCGGGACAGGGGGCTTTGATGGAGCTTTCTTT. Translation gives CAISSAGTGGFDGAFF.

The chain carries TRBV6-6 and TRBJ2-1; 7 nucleotides line up with TRBD2. Losses at the gene ends were 6 bases for V and 8 bases for J; bases not matched to a gene: 10. This CDR3 region has 14 residues. The V gene's germline CDR1 is MNHNY and CDR2 SVGAGI (reference sequence). The CDR3 DNA reads TGTGCCAGCAGGACGGGAGGCCCTAAGCATGAGCAGTTCTTC. This gives the protein CASRTGGPKHEQFF.

This chain uses TRBV20-1 with TRBJ2-7; D remains ambiguous. Trimming removed 0 bases at V and 0 bases at J, with 6 bases between. Germline V gene data show CDR1 as DFQATT and CDR2 as SNEGSKA (reference sequence). The CDR3 totals 13 residues. The CDR3 nucleotides are TGCAGTGCTAGAGAACAATACTCCTACGAGCAGTACTTC. This codes for CSAREQYSYEQYF.

Concerning this clonotype: At one end the junction does not follow the germline gene, possibly because of a read error. The chain has TRBV6-1 and TRBJ2-2, with D tentatively TRBD1 or TRBD2 (5 bases each). This CDR3 spans 16 amino acids. CDR1 is MNHNS, CDR2 SASEGT, per germline. The CDR3 region is CASSAEGQGRNGKLFF. CDR3 coding DNA: TGTGCCAGTTCGGCAGAGGGGCAGGGTAGGAACGGGAAGCTGTTTTTT.

About this clonotype: One junction end does not reproduce the germline sequence, and a read error may be involved. In DNA form, the CDR3 reads TGTCCCAGCAGTTTTGGCATTTATCTATCGGACGGCTACATCTTC. This codes for CPSSFGIYLSDGYIF. The rearrangement joins TRBV12-3 or TRBV12-4 to TRBJ1-2; unclear D gene. There are 15 residues in the CDR3.